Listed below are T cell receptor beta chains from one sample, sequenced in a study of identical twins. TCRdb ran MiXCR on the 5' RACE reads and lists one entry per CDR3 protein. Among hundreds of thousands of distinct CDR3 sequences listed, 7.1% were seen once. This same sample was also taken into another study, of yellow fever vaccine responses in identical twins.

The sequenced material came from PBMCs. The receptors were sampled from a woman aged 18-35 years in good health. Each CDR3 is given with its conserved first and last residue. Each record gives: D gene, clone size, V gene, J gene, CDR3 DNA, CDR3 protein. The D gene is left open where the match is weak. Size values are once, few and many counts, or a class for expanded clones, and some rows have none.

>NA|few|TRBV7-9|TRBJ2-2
TGTGCCAGCAGCTCCGACAGTAACACCGGGGAGCTGTTTTTT
CASSSDSNTGELFF
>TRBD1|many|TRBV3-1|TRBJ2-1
TGTGCCAGCAGCTCCCGGACAGGGGGGGAGCAGTTCTTC
CASSSRTGGEQFF
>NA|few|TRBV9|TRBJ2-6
TGTGCCAGCAGCGTAGCTGGGACCCCTGGGGCCAACGTCCTGACTTTC
CASSVAGTPGANVLTF
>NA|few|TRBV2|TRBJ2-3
TGTGCCAGCAGTGAAAAGATGGATACGCAGTATTTT
CASSEKMDTQYF
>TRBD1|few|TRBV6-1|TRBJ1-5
TGTGCCAGCAGACAATCAGGGGGAGGTCAGCCCCAGCATTTT
CASRQSGGGQPQHF
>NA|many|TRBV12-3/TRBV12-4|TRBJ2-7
TGTGCCAGCAGTTTCGAGGGACTCAGGCATAGCGAGCACTACTTC
CASSFEGLRHSEHYF
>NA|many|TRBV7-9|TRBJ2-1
TGTGCCAGCAGCTTAGGTCCCCAGACCGGAAGCAATGAGCAGTTCTTC
CASSLGPQTGSNEQFF
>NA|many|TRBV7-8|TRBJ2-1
TGTGCCAGCAGCTTAACCAGCGACTACAATGAGCAGTTCTTC
CASSLTSDYNEQFF
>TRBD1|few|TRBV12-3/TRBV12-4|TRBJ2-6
TGTGCCAGCCTGGGACAGGGATTATCTGGGGCCAACGTCCTGACTTTC
CASLGQGLSGANVLTF
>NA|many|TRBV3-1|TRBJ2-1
TGTGCCAGCAGCCAAGGTCCCTTCAATGAGCAGTTCTTC
CASSQGPFNEQFF
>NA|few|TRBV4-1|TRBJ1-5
TGCGCCAGCAGCCAAGACGCGGCTGGGAGTCAGCCCCAGCATTTT
CASSQDAAGSQPQHF
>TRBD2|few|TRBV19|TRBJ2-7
TGTGCCAGTAGTACCCTAGCGGGGAGCTCCTACGAGCAGTACTTC
CASSTLAGSSYEQYF
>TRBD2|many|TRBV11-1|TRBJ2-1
TGTGCCAGCAGCTCTTGGTTGACTAGCGGGAGCTCCTACAATGAGCAGTTCTTC
CASSSWLTSGSSYNEQFF
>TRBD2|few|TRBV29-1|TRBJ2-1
TGCAGCGTTGCGGCCCCGGGGAGGGTAGGGGAGCAGTTCTTC
CSVAAPGRVGEQFF
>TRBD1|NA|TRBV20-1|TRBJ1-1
TGCAGTGCCAAGAACAGGGGGCAAACTGAAGCTTTCTTT
CSAKNRGQTEAFF
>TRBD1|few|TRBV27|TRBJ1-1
TGTGCCAGCAGTGCCGGGACAGCAGTCGAAGCTTTCTTT
CASSAGTAVEAFF
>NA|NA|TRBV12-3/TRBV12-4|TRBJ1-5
TGTGCCAGCAGTTTACAGGGCAGGGAGGGTCAGCCCCAGCATTTT
CASSLQGREGQPQHF
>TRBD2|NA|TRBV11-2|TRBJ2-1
TGTGCCAGCAGCTTAGGGAATCTAGCGGGCGACTACAATGAGCAGTTCTTC
CASSLGNLAGDYNEQFF
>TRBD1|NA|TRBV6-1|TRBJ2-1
TGTGCCAGCACACGACAGGGCGAGTACAATGAGCAGTTCTTC
CASTRQGEYNEQFF